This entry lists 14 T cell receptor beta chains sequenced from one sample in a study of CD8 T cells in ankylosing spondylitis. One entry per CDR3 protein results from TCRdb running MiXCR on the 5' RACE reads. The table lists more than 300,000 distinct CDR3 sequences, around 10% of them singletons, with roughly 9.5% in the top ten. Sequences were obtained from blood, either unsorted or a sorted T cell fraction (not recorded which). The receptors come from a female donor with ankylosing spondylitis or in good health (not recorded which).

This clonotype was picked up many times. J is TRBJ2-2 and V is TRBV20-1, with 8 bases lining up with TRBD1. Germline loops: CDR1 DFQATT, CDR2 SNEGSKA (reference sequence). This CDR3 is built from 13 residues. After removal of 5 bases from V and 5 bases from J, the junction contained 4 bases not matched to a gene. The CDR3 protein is CSALDRVTGELFF. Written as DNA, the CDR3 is TGCAGTGCTCTGGACAGGGTTACCGGGGAGCTGTTTTTT.

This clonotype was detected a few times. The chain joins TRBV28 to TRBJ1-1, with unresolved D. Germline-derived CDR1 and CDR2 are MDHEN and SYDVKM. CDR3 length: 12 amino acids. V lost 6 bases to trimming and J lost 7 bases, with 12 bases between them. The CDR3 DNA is TGTGCCAGCAGCCCTGCGGAGGTTGAAGCTTTCTTT. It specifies CASSPAEVEAFF.

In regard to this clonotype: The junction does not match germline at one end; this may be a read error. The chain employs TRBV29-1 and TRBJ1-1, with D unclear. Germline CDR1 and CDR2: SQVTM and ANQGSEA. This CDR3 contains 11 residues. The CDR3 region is CRVIVDTEAFF. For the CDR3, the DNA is TGCCGCGTGATCGTAGACACTGAAGCTTTCTTT.

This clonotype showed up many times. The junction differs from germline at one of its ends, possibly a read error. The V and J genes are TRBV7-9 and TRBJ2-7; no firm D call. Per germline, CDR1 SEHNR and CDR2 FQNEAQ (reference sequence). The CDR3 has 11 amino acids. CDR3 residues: CASSSTFATDF. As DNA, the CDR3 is TGTGCCAGCAGCTCGACATTCGCCACGGACTTC.

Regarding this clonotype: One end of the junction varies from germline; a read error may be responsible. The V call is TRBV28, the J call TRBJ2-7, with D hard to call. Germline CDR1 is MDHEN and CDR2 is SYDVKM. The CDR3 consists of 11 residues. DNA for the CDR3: TGTGCCAGCAGCTTGAGAGGCGAGCAGTCCTTC. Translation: CASSLRGEQSF.

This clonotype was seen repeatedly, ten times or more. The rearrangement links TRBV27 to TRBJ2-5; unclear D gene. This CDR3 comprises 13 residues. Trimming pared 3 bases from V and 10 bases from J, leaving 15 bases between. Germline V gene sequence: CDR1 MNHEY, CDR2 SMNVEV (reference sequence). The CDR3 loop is CASSFSRDGFQYF. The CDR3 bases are TGTGCCAGCAGTTTTAGCCGCGACGGGTTCCAGTACTTC.

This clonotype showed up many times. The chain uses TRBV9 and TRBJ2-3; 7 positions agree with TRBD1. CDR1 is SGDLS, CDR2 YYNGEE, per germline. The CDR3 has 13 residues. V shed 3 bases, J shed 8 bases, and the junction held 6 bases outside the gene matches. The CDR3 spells CASSANEGATQYF. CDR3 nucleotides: TGTGCCAGCAGCGCCAACGAGGGGGCTACGCAGTATTTT.

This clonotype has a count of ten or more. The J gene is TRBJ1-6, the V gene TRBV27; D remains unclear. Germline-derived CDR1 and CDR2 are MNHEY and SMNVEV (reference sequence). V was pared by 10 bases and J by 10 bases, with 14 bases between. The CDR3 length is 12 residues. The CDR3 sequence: CATGRTESPLHF. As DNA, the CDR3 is TGTGCCACCGGGCGGACGGAGTCACCCCTCCACTTT.

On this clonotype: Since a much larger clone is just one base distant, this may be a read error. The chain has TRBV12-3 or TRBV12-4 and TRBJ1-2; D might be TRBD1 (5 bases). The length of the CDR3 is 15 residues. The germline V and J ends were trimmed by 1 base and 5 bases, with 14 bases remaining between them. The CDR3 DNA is TGTGCCAGCAGTTTAGACAGGAAAAGAGGATATGGCTACACCTTC. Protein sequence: CASSLDRKRGYGYTF.

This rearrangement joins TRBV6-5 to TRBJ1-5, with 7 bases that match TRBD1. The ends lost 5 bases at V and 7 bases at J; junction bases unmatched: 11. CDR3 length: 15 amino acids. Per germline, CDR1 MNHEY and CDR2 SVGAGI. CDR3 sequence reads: CASSHPTGLGQPQHF. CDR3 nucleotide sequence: TGTGCCAGCAGTCACCCGACAGGGTTAGGACAGCCCCAGCATTTT.

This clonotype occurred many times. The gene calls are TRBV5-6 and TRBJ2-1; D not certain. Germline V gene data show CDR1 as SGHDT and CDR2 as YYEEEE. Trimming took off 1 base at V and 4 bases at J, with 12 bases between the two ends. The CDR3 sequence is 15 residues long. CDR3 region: CASSLTGPGYNEQFF. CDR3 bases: TGTGCCAGCAGCTTGACCGGGCCGGGTTACAATGAGCAGTTCTTC.

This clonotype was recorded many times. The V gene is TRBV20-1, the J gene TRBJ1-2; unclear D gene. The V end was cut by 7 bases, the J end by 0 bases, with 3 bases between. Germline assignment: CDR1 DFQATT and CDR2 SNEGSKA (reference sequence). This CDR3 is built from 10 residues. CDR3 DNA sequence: TGCAGTGGTTCTAACTATGGCTACACCTTC. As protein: CSGSNYGYTF.

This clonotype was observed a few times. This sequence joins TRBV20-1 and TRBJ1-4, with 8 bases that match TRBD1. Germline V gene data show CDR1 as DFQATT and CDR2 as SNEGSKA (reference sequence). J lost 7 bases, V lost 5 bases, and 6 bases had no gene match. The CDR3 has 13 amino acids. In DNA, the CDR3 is TGCAGTGCTTCGGACAGGGCGGGTGAAAAACTGTTTTTT. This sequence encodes CSASDRAGEKLFF.

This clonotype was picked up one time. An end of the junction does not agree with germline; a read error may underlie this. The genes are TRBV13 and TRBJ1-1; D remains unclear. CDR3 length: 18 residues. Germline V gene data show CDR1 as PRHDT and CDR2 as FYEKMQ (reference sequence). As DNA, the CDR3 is TGTGCCCGCAGCCCCGGGTCGGCAGGATTTTTGCCGAAAACTGAAGCTTTCTTT. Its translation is CARSPGSAGFLPKTEAFF.